This is a list of T cell receptor beta chains from one sample in a study of post-analysis software for immune sequencing data. TCRdb passed the PCR reads through MiXCR, listing each CDR3 protein once. The table shows a few hundred thousand distinct CDR3 sequences, with less than 40% occurring only once. The sample taken for sequencing was blood. These receptors were obtained from a girl under 18 with multiple sclerosis. Each CDR3 is given with its conserved first and last residue. A D gene is named only where the DNA matches it firmly.

v_gene: TRBV12-3/TRBV12-4; d_gene: NA; CDR3aa: CASSSGRVETQYF
v_gene: TRBV4-1; d_gene: NA; CDR3aa: CASSQEGQGPRYTF
v_gene: TRBV20-1; d_gene: NA; CDR3aa: CSASRATTREQYF
v_gene: TRBV6-6; d_gene: TRBD1; CDR3aa: CASSWQGDYEQYF
v_gene: TRBV29-1; d_gene: TRBD1; CDR3aa: CSVKRYGQAETQYF
v_gene: TRBV15; d_gene: NA; CDR3aa: CATSRDGGGSKNIQYF
v_gene: TRBV7-9; d_gene: TRBD2; CDR3aa: CASTETPGTRTYEQYF
v_gene: TRBV6-5; d_gene: NA; CDR3aa: CASSFSGDTQYF
v_gene: TRBV6-1; d_gene: NA; CDR3aa: CASGQLTGETQYF
v_gene: TRBV20-1; d_gene: TRBD1; CDR3aa: CSAKKGTGGVGNYGYTF
v_gene: TRBV20-1; d_gene: NA; CDR3aa: CSARDPVWGQRETQYF
v_gene: TRBV20-1; d_gene: NA; CDR3aa: CSAWDAANYGYTF
v_gene: TRBV5-5; d_gene: TRBD2; CDR3aa: CASSLFGTSGNNEQFF
v_gene: TRBV20-1; d_gene: TRBD1; CDR3aa: CSAIAPGQGAPKEAQYF
v_gene: TRBV4-2; d_gene: NA; CDR3aa: CASSQDGSPTPGNYGYTF
v_gene: TRBV5-1; d_gene: NA; CDR3aa: CASSLGQTDYTF
v_gene: TRBV28; d_gene: NA; CDR3aa: CASLGVAYGYTF
v_gene: TRBV28; d_gene: NA; CDR3aa: CASSAPKALSSCNEQFF
v_gene: TRBV3-1; d_gene: NA; CDR3aa: CASSQEREMYNEQFF
v_gene: TRBV4-1; d_gene: NA; CDR3aa: CASSPRQGGFPGELFF
v_gene: TRBV9; d_gene: NA; CDR3aa: CASSVQANTEAFF
v_gene: TRBV7-7; d_gene: NA; CDR3aa: CASSSAWQGCEQYF
v_gene: TRBV28; d_gene: TRBD2; CDR3aa: CASSQYVSGGTDTQYF
v_gene: TRBV14; d_gene: NA; CDR3aa: CTSSPPVEHRGALNTEAFF
v_gene: TRBV5-1; d_gene: NA; CDR3aa: CASSLANRVNTEAFF
v_gene: TRBV6-1; d_gene: TRBD2; CDR3aa: CASTLAVNSGANVLTF
v_gene: TRBV4-1; d_gene: NA; CDR3aa: CASSQAALDRRGEQFF
v_gene: TRBV4-1; d_gene: TRBD2; CDR3aa: CASSFRGGATDTQYF
v_gene: TRBV20-1; d_gene: NA; CDR3aa: CSAINDRATNEKLFF
v_gene: TRBV25-1; d_gene: NA; CDR3aa: CASSWGGRGYTF
v_gene: TRBV6-5; d_gene: NA; CDR3aa: CASSYSQSYYGYTF
v_gene: TRBV2; d_gene: TRBD2; CDR3aa: CASSPAGLAGAEQFF
v_gene: TRBV28; d_gene: NA; CDR3aa: CASSSPEGSSYNEQFF
v_gene: TRBV6-6; d_gene: NA; CDR3aa: CASNNVGASYGYTF
v_gene: TRBV6-6; d_gene: TRBD2; CDR3aa: CASRQTLAGEDVEQFF
v_gene: TRBV6-6; d_gene: NA; CDR3aa: CASSHKTRTYNEQFF
v_gene: TRBV5-1; d_gene: NA; CDR3aa: CASSSFPLGTDTQYF
v_gene: TRBV9; d_gene: NA; CDR3aa: CASSVMRGQEAQYF
v_gene: TRBV5-1; d_gene: TRBD2; CDR3aa: CASSLEAGGVQETQYF